This passage covers 13 T cell receptor beta chains from one sample sequenced in a study of cytomegalovirus exposure and HLA in healthy donors. With 60 Vbeta and 13 Jbeta primers, the PCR was carried out. TCRdb keeps only in-frame clones here, not all; method: immunoSEQ multiplex PCR. Of roughly 80,000 clones in the sample, approximately 80% are singletons; the top ten hold around 1.9%. Sequenced: PBMCs. The origin of the receptors is a woman under 40 in good health and CMV-seronegative.

V is TRBV14 and J is TRBJ2-2; D call uncertain. The CDR3 extends over 12 amino acids. Germline V gene lookup returns CDR1 SGHDN and CDR2 FVKESK. Trimming stripped 4 bases from V and 7 bases from J, with 7 bases between. The CDR3 DNA reads as TGTGCCAGCAGCCCGTTGTTCGGGGAGCTGTTTTTT. This codes for CASSPLFGELFF. Using reference TRBV14 and TRBJ2-2 for the parts outside the CDR3, the full variable domain is EAGVTQFPSHSVIEKGQTVTLRCDPISGHDNLYWYRRVMGKEIKFLLHFVKESKQDESGMPNNRFLAERTGGTYSTLKVQPAELEDSGVYFCASSPLFGELFFGEGSRLTVL.

The V gene is TRBV6-1, the J gene TRBJ2-5; D might be TRBD2 (5 bases). Germline-derived CDR1 and CDR2 are MNHNS and SASEGT. V lost 4 bases to trimming and J lost 1 base, with 10 bases between them. The CDR3 is made up of 14 amino acids. CDR3 in DNA: TGTGCCAGCAGTGTCGGACTCCCCCAAGAGACCCAGTACTTC. Translation gives CASSVGLPQETQYF.

A few counts support this clone. This chain joins TRBV10-3 and TRBJ1-5, with TRBD1 matching 7 bases. The CDR3 covers 18 residues. V trimming: 5 bases; J trimming: 0 bases; junction bases outside the gene matches: 13. The V gene's germline CDR1 is ENHRY and CDR2 SYGVKD. DNA for the CDR3: TGTGCCATCAGTACCGGATTCCCGACAGGGTATAGCAATCAGCCCCAGCATTTT. Translation gives CAISTGFPTGYSNQPQHF.

This clone was recorded a few times. This chain joins TRBV7-3 and TRBJ2-4; unclear D gene. Looked up from germline, CDR1 is SGHTA and CDR2 is FQGTGA. The V end lost 5 bases, the J end lost 8 bases, and 13 bases lay between the germline ends. The CDR3 is 13 amino acids. The CDR3 bases are TGTGCCAGCAGCCGAGAGCTCGAGGACATTCAGTACTTC. Protein: CASSRELEDIQYF.

J is TRBJ1-5 and V is TRBV29-1; the match to TRBD1 covers 7 bases. V lost 4 bases to trimming and J lost 0 bases; unmatched junction nucleotides: 6. CDR1 and CDR2 (germline): SQVTM, ANQGSEA. CDR3 length: 15 residues. Here the CDR3 DNA reads TGCAGCGTTGGAAACAGGGGCGATAGCAATCAGCCCCAGCATTTT. This encodes CSVGNRGDSNQPQHF.

The chain combines TRBV2 with TRBJ1-1, with D perhaps matching TRBD1 (6 bases). The V gene's germline CDR1 is SNHLY and CDR2 FYNNEI. Trimming took off 6 bases at V and 7 bases at J, with 21 bases between the two ends. This CDR3 has 15 residues. The CDR3 DNA sequence: TGTGCCAGCAGCCCTTTAGCGGGGGGCCTTGGTGAAGCTTTCTTT. Translating gives CASSPLAGGLGEAFF.

This clone showed up just a few times. The CDR3 loop is CASSKEKIYEQYF. Written as DNA, the CDR3 is TGCGCCAGCAGTAAGGAGAAGATCTACGAGCAGTACTTC. The chain uses TRBV10-2 and TRBJ2-7; unclear D gene. The CDR3 totals 13 residues. Deletions cut 5 bases from V and 3 bases from J, with 11 bases between. Germline V gene lookup returns CDR1 WSHSY and CDR2 SAAADI.

The chain uses TRBV2 and TRBJ2-6, with 8 bases lining up with TRBD1. J was trimmed by 0 bases and V by 3 bases; bases with no gene match: 4. The germline CDR1 and CDR2 sequences are SNHLY and FYNNEI. The CDR3 has 17 residues. The DNA of the CDR3 is TGTGCCAGCAGTGAGAGACAGGGGTCCTCTGGGGCCAACGTCCTGACTTTC. Translation: CASSERQGSSGANVLTF.

The J gene is TRBJ2-7, the V gene TRBV5-1, with 8 bases aligning to TRBD1. The CDR3 covers 15 residues. Trimming removed 4 bases from V and 4 bases from J; junction bases left unmatched: 10. Per germline, CDR1 SGHRS and CDR2 YFSETQ. The CDR3 DNA reads TGCGCCAGCAGCCCAAAAGGCAGGGGGCTATACGAGCAGTACTTC. Its protein is CASSPKGRGLYEQYF.

A word on this clone: One end of the junction fails to match germline, which may point to a read error. CDR3 in DNA: TGTTCCAGCAGCCTTAATTCGGCTTTTGGCGGAGGTGGCTACACCTTC. This gives the protein CSSSLNSAFGGGGYTF. This chain joins TRBV7-9 and TRBJ1-2; D gene uncertain. The CDR3 covers 16 residues. Per the germline V gene, CDR1 is SEHNR and CDR2 is FQNEAQ (reference sequence).

The chain joins TRBV7-9 to TRBJ2-1; 9 nucleotides line up with TRBD1. The CDR3 consists of 15 residues. Trimming cost V 5 bases and J 5 bases; bases outside gene matches: 7. The V gene's germline CDR1 is SEHNR and CDR2 FQNEAQ (reference sequence). The CDR3: CASSPTWTGDNEQFF. The DNA of the CDR3 is TGTGCCAGCAGCCCAACCTGGACAGGGGACAATGAGCAGTTCTTC.

This clone was counted a single time. This chain joins TRBV2 and TRBJ1-1; D is undetermined. Germline V gives CDR1 SNHLY, CDR2 FYNNEI. The CDR3 consists of 12 residues. The V end lost 6 bases, the J end lost 5 bases, and 10 bases lay between the germline ends. The CDR3 spells CASSQVGTEAFF. CDR3 nucleotide sequence: TGTGCCAGCAGCCAGGTAGGAACTGAAGCTTTCTTT.

The V gene is TRBV25-1, the J gene TRBJ2-7; unclear D gene. Trimming left V 6 bases short and J 8 bases short, with 5 bases between. This CDR3 spans 9 amino acids. Germline-derived CDR1 and CDR2 are MGHDK and SYGVNS. CDR3 in amino acids: CASSGKQYF. CDR3 coding DNA: TGTGCCAGCAGCGGTAAGCAGTACTTC.